What follows describes a single T cell receptor (beta chain). These data belong to a study of blood T cell repertoires in COVID-19. Study overall: Samples representing acute and convalescent COVID-19 were sourced from the United States, Italy and Spain. Nucleic acid was either cDNA or gDNA, and it came from T cells, B-cell-depleted T cells, or PBMCs.

This table comes from immunoSEQ multiplex PCR, and its TCRdb copy is limited to in-frame clones, with some not included. The sample lists about 44,000 clones; 88% were seen once. This sequence was found in a woman in her forties with acute or convalescent COVID-19. The source material was peripheral blood.

Here the CDR3 DNA reads TGTGCCAGCAGGGAGACAGGCTTCAACACTGAAGCTTTCTTT. Translated: CASRETGFNTEAFF. The chain carries TRBV2 and TRBJ1-1, with a tentative D call TRBD1 (6 bases). Germline V gives CDR1 SNHLY, CDR2 FYNNEI. The V end lost 6 bases, the J end lost 2 bases, and 13 bases lay between the germline ends. CDR3 length: 14 amino acids.